This T cell receptor (beta chain) was sequenced in a study of monozygotic twins with inflammatory bowel disease. TCRdb re-called the 5' RACE reads and shows each CDR3 protein once, DNA omitted. The data show around 230,000 distinct CDR3 sequences, and the top ten clones hold around 1.5%. Sequences were obtained from blood. The TCR comes from a human donor with ulcerative colitis or Crohn's disease, or a healthy co-twin of an affected twin (not recorded which).

The CDR3: CSAQIRRSNQPQHF. The rearrangement links TRBV20-1 to TRBJ1-5. The CDR3 extends over 14 amino acids. CDR1 DFQATT and CDR2 SNEGSKA come from the germline V gene (reference sequence).